These 21 T cell receptor beta chains were all obtained from the same sample, sequenced in a study of shared clonotypes between healthy human individuals. Method: immunoSEQ multiplex PCR; TCRdb's copy keeps in-frame clones and lacks some. The sample comprises some 2,500,000 clones, about nine tenths of which are singletons, and 0.37% rests with the top ten. The sequencing sample was made of naive CD4+ T cells from PBMCs. Sample subset: CD45RA+ positively selected. These receptors came from a man younger than 35 in good health. Some clones in this sample may be carry-over from other donors' samples.

The chain combines TRBV5-5 with TRBJ2-7; 9 nucleotides line up with TRBD2. V lost 4 bases, J lost 3 bases, and 8 bases stayed unmatched. The CDR3 runs 15 residues. Germline loops: CDR1 SGHKS, CDR2 YYEKEE (reference sequence). Here the CDR3 DNA reads TGTGCCAGCAGCCCCAGGGCTAGCGGGAACTACGAGCAGTACTTC. Protein product: CASSPRASGNYEQYF.

This chain uses TRBV25-1 with TRBJ1-4; D gene uncertain. Trimming took off 2 bases at V and 6 bases at J, with 16 bases between the two ends. The CDR3 totals 16 residues. The germline V gene encodes CDR1 MGHDK and CDR2 SYGVNS. This CDR3 reads CASSEKTTTIDEKLFF. For the CDR3, the DNA is TGTGCCAGCAGTGAAAAGACGACCACGATCGATGAAAAACTGTTTTTT.

The V call is TRBV27, the J call TRBJ2-5, with TRBD1 matching over 10 bases. V dropped 6 bases and J dropped 6; count of bases not matched to a gene: 13. Germline V gene lookup returns CDR1 MNHEY and CDR2 SMNVEV (reference sequence). This CDR3 region has 16 residues. The CDR3 nucleotides are TGTGCCAGCAGAAGTCCGATCCGGGACAGGGGACAGACCCAGTACTTC. Translating gives CASRSPIRDRGQTQYF.

V is TRBV29-1 and J is TRBJ2-1; D is possibly TRBD2 (5 bases). Trimming removed 4 bases at V and 6 bases at J, with 16 bases between. The V gene's germline CDR1 is SQVTM and CDR2 ANQGSEA. The CDR3 has 14 amino acids. The DNA for the CDR3 is TGCAGCGTTGTCGGACTTTATAGTGTCAATGAGCAGTTCTTC. This sequence encodes CSVVGLYSVNEQFF.

This clone is a singleton in its sample. The rearrangement joins TRBV27 to TRBJ2-4; 9 positions match TRBD1. J lost 7 bases, V lost 6 bases, and 7 bases had no gene match. The CDR3 loop spans 14 amino acids. Looked up from germline, CDR1 is MNHEY and CDR2 is SMNVEV (reference sequence). This CDR3 reads CASRQGASRNIQYF. CDR3 nucleotide sequence: TGTGCCAGCAGACAGGGGGCTAGTAGGAACATTCAGTACTTC.

The chain has TRBV2 and TRBJ1-5; unclear D gene. Germline loops: CDR1 SNHLY, CDR2 FYNNEI. The CDR3 runs to 14 residues. Trimming pared 5 bases from V and 1 base from J, leaving 9 bases between. CDR3: CASSLIYSNQPQHF. In nucleotides, the CDR3 is TGTGCCAGCAGTCTCATATACAGCAATCAGCCCCAGCATTTT.

The gene calls are TRBV7-8 and TRBJ2-1; 8 bases line up with TRBD2. Germline values: CDR1 SGHVS, CDR2 FQNEAQ. Trimming removed 8 bases from V and 1 base from J; junction bases left unmatched: 1. The CDR3 consists of 13 residues. The DNA of the CDR3 is TGTGCCAGCGAGCGGGAGTCCTACAATGAGCAGTTCTTC. Translated: CASERESYNEQFF. The complete variable domain, with remaining parts taken from reference TRBV7-8 and TRBJ2-1, reads GAGVSQSPRYKVAKRGQDVALRCDPISGHVSLFWYQQALGQGPEFLTYFQNEAQLDKSGLPSDRFFAERPEGSVSTLKIQRTQQEDSAVYLCASERESYNEQFFGPGTRLTVL.

The rearrangement uses TRBV5-1 and TRBJ2-1, with a tentative D call TRBD2 (5 bases). CDR1 SGHRS and CDR2 YFSETQ come from the germline V gene. The CDR3 contains 15 residues. The V gene lost 1 base and the J gene lost 11 bases, with 19 bases spanning the gap. Here the CDR3 reads CASSLSALGIFKQFF. CDR3 nucleotide sequence: TGCGCCAGCAGCTTGTCGGCACTAGGGATCTTTAAGCAGTTCTTC.

The V and J genes are TRBV27 and TRBJ2-5; maybe TRBD1 (7 bases). Trimming took 2 bases from V and 6 from J, leaving 19 bases between them. The CDR3 contains 16 residues. The V gene's germline CDR1 is MNHEY and CDR2 SMNVEV (reference sequence). CDR3: CASSLKSAGGQKTQYF. CDR3 nucleotides: TGTGCCAGCAGTTTAAAGTCGGCAGGGGGGCAAAAGACCCAGTACTTC.

This clone was counted once. The V call is TRBV21-1, the J call TRBJ2-7; the table's D gene call, TRBD2, was not cross checked with the DNA. TRBV21-1 is assigned pseudogene status. The CDR3 sequence is 13 residues long. In DNA form, the CDR3 reads TGTGCCAGCAGCCAAGCGGAGCACCACGAGCAGTACTTC. Translation: CASSQAEHHEQYF.

As regards this clone: Different DNA sequences within this sample yield the same CDR3. The chain joins TRBV28 to TRBJ2-1; D is unclear. Trimming took 2 bases from V and 9 from J, leaving 5 bases between them. The CDR3 covers 11 residues. Germline CDR1 reads MDHEN; CDR2 reads SYDVKM. CDR3 in amino acids: CASSLGREQFF. Written as DNA, the CDR3 is TGTGCCAGCAGTTTAGGTCGTGAGCAGTTCTTC.

The J gene is TRBJ1-1, the V gene TRBV7-3, with D maybe TRBD1 (5 bases). V shed 4 bases and J shed 4 bases, with 10 bases lying between them. There are 13 residues in the CDR3. Germline-derived CDR1 and CDR2 are SGHTA and FQGTGA. The CDR3 sequence: CASSSREGTEAFF. CDR3 in DNA: TGTGCCAGCAGCTCCAGGGAAGGCACTGAAGCTTTCTTT.

With regard to this clone: The sample holds other DNA sequences that translate to the same CDR3. This chain joins TRBV18 and TRBJ2-2; 7 bases are a match to TRBD2. Germline CDR1 reads KGHSH; CDR2 reads LQKENI. Trimming at V came to 6 bases and at J to 7 bases, leaving 8 bases not matched to a gene. The CDR3 runs to 14 residues. Written as DNA, the CDR3 is TGTGCCAGCTCCCCCAGCGGGGCGGGCGGGGAGCTGTTTTTT. Translation gives CASSPSGAGGELFF.

The count of this clone is one. The chain couples TRBV28 to TRBJ2-7; unclear D gene. This CDR3 contains 13 residues. Germline CDR1 is MDHEN and CDR2 is SYDVKM. V was trimmed by 4 bases and J by 3 bases, leaving 10 bases between them. CDR3 DNA sequence: TGTGCCAGCAGTTATCCAGTAAACTACGAGCAGTACTTC. This codes for CASSYPVNYEQYF.

This chain uses TRBV6-5 with TRBJ1-1, with a possible D match to TRBD1 (6 bases). Germline CDR1 reads MNHEY; CDR2 reads SVGAGI. This CDR3 region has 15 residues. V was shortened by 6 bases and J by 1 base, with 15 bases between the two germline ends. DNA for the CDR3: TGTGCCAGCAGCCCACGACAGGTTCGGAACACTGAAGCTTTCTTT. It codes for CASSPRQVRNTEAFF.

This clone was counted once. The gene calls are TRBV5-1 and TRBJ2-7; the match to TRBD1 covers 9 bases. The junction had 9 bases not matched to a gene; V was cut back by 4 bases and J by 7 bases. This CDR3 spans 14 amino acids. The germline CDR1 and CDR2 sequences are SGHRS and YFSETQ. The CDR3 loop reads CASSTGQGNREQYF. CDR3 DNA: TGCGCCAGCAGCACAGGACAGGGGAATAGGGAGCAGTACTTC.

The chain links TRBV5-1 to TRBJ2-1; 9 nucleotides line up with TRBD2. With V trimmed by 0 bases and J by 7 bases, 8 bases remained unmatched. CDR3 length: 16 residues. Germline CDR1 SGHRS, CDR2 YFSETQ. As DNA, the CDR3 is TGCGCCAGCAGCTTGGTCCCAGCGGGAGGTATTAATGAGCAGTTCTTC. This gives the protein CASSLVPAGGINEQFF.

The chain carries TRBV27 and TRBJ1-1; D is ambiguous. CDR1 and CDR2 (germline): MNHEY, SMNVEV (reference sequence). Trimming cost V 5 bases and J 1 base, with 17 bases left between them. CDR3 length equals 16 residues. This CDR3 reads CASSGPVSFPNTEAFF. CDR3 DNA: TGTGCCAGCAGTGGTCCGGTCAGTTTTCCGAACACTGAAGCTTTCTTT.

The chain employs TRBV5-1 and TRBJ2-3; maybe TRBD1 (5 bases). V lost 4 bases to trimming and J lost 13 bases, with 19 bases between them. Germline lookup yields CDR1 SGHRS and CDR2 YFSETQ. The CDR3 contains 13 residues. The CDR3 DNA reads as TGCGCCAGCAGCCATCCTGGCCCCTCAGGGAAGTATTTT. This translates into CASSHPGPSGKYF.

This clone was seen a single time. The CDR3 carries no conserved terminal phenylalanine or tryptophan, so it likely arises from a read error. The chain is built from TRBV28 and TRBJ1-2, with 7 bases identical to TRBD1. This CDR3 is 13 amino acids long. The germline CDR1 and CDR2 sequences are MDHEN and SYDVKM. V trimming: 6 bases; J trimming: 4 bases; junction bases outside the gene matches: 5. CDR3 DNA sequence: TGTGCCAGCAGCCCAGGGGGAGTCTATGGCTACACCCTC. Translated: CASSPGGVYGYTL.

This sequence joins TRBV29-1 and TRBJ2-7; a possible D gene is TRBD1 (6 bases). This CDR3 is built from 11 residues. Germline V gene lookup returns CDR1 SQVTM and CDR2 ANQGSEA. V lost 7 bases, J lost 5 bases, and 12 bases lay in between. CDR3 sequence (DNA): TGCAGCGCTGCTAAGGGGGACGAGCAGTACTTC. Its protein is CSAAKGDEQYF.